This T cell receptor beta chain derives from a study of cytomegalovirus exposure and HLA in healthy donors. A note on this clone: Its antigen is not known. One end of the junction varies from germline; a read error may be responsible.

Points from the study as a whole: As was reported, the classifier diagnosed cytomegalovirus status with high specificity and sensitivity. Rare TCR sequences dominated, though some public TCRs recurred in many donors.

Per germline, CDR1 DFQATT and CDR2 SNEGSKA (reference sequence). The CDR3 runs 11 residues. Sequencing used immunoSEQ multiplex PCR; TCRdb keeps in-frame clones, though not all of them. This sample has fewer than 200,000 clones, with about 90% found just once. The sample was PBMCs. This receptor was identified in a woman aged 18-29 years in good health and CMV-seropositive. The genes are TRBV20-1 and TRBJ2-5, with a tentative D call TRBD1 (6 bases). In DNA form, the CDR3 reads TGCAGTGCCAACCCCCGACAGGCAAGAGACTTC. Translating it yields CSANPRQARDF.